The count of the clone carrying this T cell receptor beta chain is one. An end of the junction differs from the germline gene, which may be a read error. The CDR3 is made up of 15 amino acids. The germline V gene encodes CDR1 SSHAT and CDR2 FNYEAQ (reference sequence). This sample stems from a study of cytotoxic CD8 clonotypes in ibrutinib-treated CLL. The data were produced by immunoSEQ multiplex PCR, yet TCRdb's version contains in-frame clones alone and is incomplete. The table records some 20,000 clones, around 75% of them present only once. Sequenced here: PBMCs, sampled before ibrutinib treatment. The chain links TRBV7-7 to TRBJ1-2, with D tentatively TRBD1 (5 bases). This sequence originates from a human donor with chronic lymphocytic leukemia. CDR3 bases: TGTGCTAGCAGCTTAAGGTGGGCAGGGAACTATGGCTACACCTTC. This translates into CASSLRWAGNYGYTF.